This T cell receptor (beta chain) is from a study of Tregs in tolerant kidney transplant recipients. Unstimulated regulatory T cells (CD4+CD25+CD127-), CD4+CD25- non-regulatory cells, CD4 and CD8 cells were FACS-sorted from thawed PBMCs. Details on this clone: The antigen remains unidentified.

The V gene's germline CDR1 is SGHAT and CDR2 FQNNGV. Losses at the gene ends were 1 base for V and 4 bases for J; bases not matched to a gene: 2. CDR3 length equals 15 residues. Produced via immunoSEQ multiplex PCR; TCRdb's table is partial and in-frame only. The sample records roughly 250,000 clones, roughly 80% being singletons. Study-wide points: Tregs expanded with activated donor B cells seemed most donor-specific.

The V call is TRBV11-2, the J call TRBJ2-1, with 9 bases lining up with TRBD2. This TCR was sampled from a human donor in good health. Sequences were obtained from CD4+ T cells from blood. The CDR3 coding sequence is TGTGCCAGCAGCTTAGGAGCGGGAGGATACAATGAGCAGTTCTTC. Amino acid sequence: CASSLGAGGYNEQFF.